Presented here are 15 T cell receptor beta chains from one specimen sequenced in a study of T cells in Graves' hyperthyroidism and ophthalmopathy. From RNA transcripts, TCR beta CDR3 regions were amplified. The study used the HTBI primer set for a first-round RT-PCR of the TCR CDR3. TCRdb redid the calling of the multiplex PCR reads with MiXCR, one entry per CDR3 protein. The sample includes roughly 710,000 distinct CDR3 sequences, 35% seen only once; the top ten take roughly 30%. Sample: blood. Receptors were obtained from a woman between 35 and 50 years old with Graves' hyperthyroidism.

With regard to this clonotype: A much larger clone is a single base away; this may be a read error. The gene calls are TRBV2 and TRBJ1-2; D is undetermined. The germline V gene encodes CDR1 SNHLY and CDR2 FYNNEI. This CDR3 is 14 amino acids long. With 5 bases removed from V and 4 bases from J, the gap between germline ends came to 14 bases. For the CDR3, the DNA is TGTGCCAGCAGTTACTCGACGGCGGGCTATGGCTACACCTTC. Translated: CASSYSTAGYGYTF.

This clonotype was found many times. The J gene is TRBJ1-5, the V gene TRBV12-3 or TRBV12-4, with a weak D call TRBD1 (6 bases). With 3 bases removed from V and 6 bases from J, the gap between germline ends came to 15 bases. There are 15 residues in the CDR3. The CDR3 sequence: CASSFGGGGSQPQHF. The DNA for the CDR3 is TGTGCCAGCAGTTTCGGGGGCGGGGGGAGTCAGCCCCAGCATTTT.

This clonotype was recorded many times. The chain carries TRBV7-2 and TRBJ2-5; 10 bases agree with TRBD2. The length of the CDR3 is 16 residues. J was trimmed by 2 bases and V by 5 bases; bases with no gene match: 8. CDR1 is SGHTA, CDR2 FQGNSA, per germline. This CDR3 reads CASSPRVAGGQETQYF. As DNA, the CDR3 is TGTGCCAGCAGCCCCAGGGTAGCGGGGGGTCAAGAGACCCAGTACTTC.

This clonotype was seen a handful of times. V is TRBV27 and J is TRBJ2-7; 7 bases fit TRBD2. Unmatched junction bases numbered 9, after V lost 6 bases and J lost 1 base. The V gene's germline CDR1 is MNHEY and CDR2 SMNVEV (reference sequence). The CDR3 contains 15 residues. This chain's CDR3 is CASSGASGISYEQYF. CDR3 bases: TGTGCCAGCAGCGGGGCTAGCGGAATTTCCTACGAGCAGTACTTC.

The CDR3 DNA follows: TGTGCCAGCACCCTATCGGGGGCTATCTATGGCTACACCTTC. This codes for CASTLSGAIYGYTF. The V and J genes are TRBV7-2 and TRBJ1-2; TRBD1 might be the D (6 bases). The V gene lost 7 bases and the J gene lost 4 bases, with 16 bases spanning the gap. CDR3 length: 14 residues. Germline CDR1 reads SGHTA; CDR2 reads FQGNSA. The complete variable domain, with remaining parts taken from reference TRBV7-2 and TRBJ1-2, reads GAGVSQSPSNKVTEKGKDVELRCDPISGHTALYWYRQSLGQGLEFLIYFQGNSAPDKSGLPSDRFSAERTGGSVSTLTIQRTQQEDSAVYLCASTLSGAIYGYTFGSGTRLTVV.

The chain links TRBV5-1 to TRBJ2-7; D possibly uses TRBD1 or TRBD2 (5 bases each). Looked up from germline, CDR1 is SGHRS and CDR2 is YFSETQ. The CDR3 extends over 15 amino acids. V lost 0 bases to trimming and J lost 5 bases, with 15 bases between them. The CDR3 DNA reads as TGCGCCAGCAGCTTGGGGGGACGGGCCGGGCACGAGCAGTACTTC. Its protein is CASSLGGRAGHEQYF.

This clonotype came up many times. The chain carries TRBV29-1 and TRBJ2-7; 9 positions agree with TRBD2. CDR1 and CDR2 (germline): SQVTM, ANQGSEA. The CDR3 is 16 residues long. Trimming at V came to 2 bases and at J to 5 bases, leaving 13 bases not matched to a gene. CDR3 coding DNA: TGCAGCGTTGAACGCCTTGTTAGCGGGAGTACAAACGAGCAGTACTTC. It specifies CSVERLVSGSTNEQYF.

V and J are TRBV7-6 and TRBJ2-5, with 8 bases matching TRBD2. The CDR3 has 14 residues. Germline trimming cut 5 bases from V and 3 bases from J; bases unmatched to any gene: 5. Germline V gene sequence: CDR1 SGHVS, CDR2 FNYEAQ. The CDR3 DNA sequence: TGTGCCAGCAGCGATATAGCGGGGAAAGAGACCCAGTACTTC. This gives the protein CASSDIAGKETQYF.

This clonotype was counted a single time. This chain links TRBV7-2 with TRBJ1-6, with 12 positions matching TRBD1. Germline values: CDR1 SGHTA, CDR2 FQGNSA. The CDR3 loop spans 17 amino acids. The V and J ends lost 6 bases and 7 bases, in that order; junction bases with no gene match: 10. The CDR3 bases are TGTGCCAGCAGGGCCTCGGGACAGGGGGCGAGAAATTCACCCCTCCACTTT. It translates to CASRASGQGARNSPLHF.

The chain links TRBV11-1 to TRBJ2-7; 14 nucleotides line up with TRBD2. V trimming: 6 bases; J trimming: 5 bases; junction bases outside the gene matches: 9. The CDR3 totals 16 residues. CDR1 is SGHAT, CDR2 FQDESV, per germline (reference sequence). This chain's CDR3 is CASRQSPGLAGDEQYF. The CDR3 DNA is TGTGCCAGCAGGCAGAGTCCGGGACTAGCGGGAGACGAGCAGTACTTC. Together with reference TRBV11-1 and TRBJ2-7, the CDR3 gives the full variable domain: EAEVAQSPRYKITEKSQAVAFWCDPISGHATLYWYRQILGQGPELLVQFQDESVVDDSQLPKDRFSAERLKGVDSTLKIQPAELGDSAMYLCASRQSPGLAGDEQYFGPGTRLTVT.

The genes are TRBV7-2 and TRBJ2-5; no reliable D call. CDR3 length: 15 amino acids. V lost 4 bases and J lost 11, with 23 bases in between. Germline CDR1 reads SGHTA; CDR2 reads FQGNSA. CDR3 protein: CASSSLSVRTDTQYF. Here the CDR3 DNA reads TGTGCCAGCAGCTCTTTGTCGGTTCGCACAGATACGCAGTACTTC. Supplemented by reference TRBV7-2 and TRBJ2-5, the full variable domain reads GAGVSQSPSNKVTEKGKDVELRCDPISGHTALYWYRQSLGQGLEFLIYFQGNSAPDKSGLPSDRFSAERTGGSVSTLTIQRTQQEDSAVYLCASSSLSVRTDTQYFGPGTRLLVL.

The table lists this clonotype with a few counts. This chain joins TRBV5-6 and TRBJ2-7; no definite D call. Trimming removed 1 base at V and 0 bases at J, with 11 bases between. The CDR3 totals 15 residues. Germline V gives CDR1 SGHDT, CDR2 YYEEEE. CDR3 bases: TGTGCCAGCAGCTTGCTCACTCTCAACTCCTACGAGCAGTACTTC. Translation: CASSLLTLNSYEQYF.

CDR3 coding DNA: TGTGCCAGCAGCTCCATTGGAGGGTTCAATGAAAAACTGTTTTTT. This gives the protein CASSSIGGFNEKLFF. This chain uses TRBV7-2 with TRBJ1-4, with D uncertain. CDR1 is SGHTA and CDR2 is FQGNSA in the germline V gene. V was trimmed by 4 bases and J by 5 bases, leaving 14 bases between them. There are 15 residues in the CDR3.

This clonotype was picked up a small number of times. This chain uses TRBV7-9 with TRBJ1-1; no definite D call. Deletions cut 5 bases from V and 7 bases from J, with 11 bases between. The CDR3 totals 12 residues. Germline lookup yields CDR1 SEHNR and CDR2 FQNEAQ (reference sequence). The CDR3 DNA is TGTGCCAGCAGCCCAACTATCATTGAAGCTTTCTTT. It specifies CASSPTIIEAFF. The whole variable domain, remainder taken from reference TRBV7-9 and TRBJ1-1, is DTGVSQNPRHKITKRGQNVTFRCDPISEHNRLYWYRQTLGQGPEFLTYFQNEAQLEKSRLLSDRFSAERPKGSFSTLEIQRTEQGDSAMYLCASSPTIIEAFFGQGTRLTVV.

The J gene is TRBJ2-7, the V gene TRBV7-9; D remains unclear. V lost 7 bases and J 4 bases, leaving 14 bases between the germline ends. Germline V gene data show CDR1 as SEHNR and CDR2 as FQNEAQ (reference sequence). CDR3 length: 13 residues. CDR3 DNA: TGTGCCAGCACTCCGGACGGAACATACGAGCAGTACTTC. Amino acid sequence: CASTPDGTYEQYF. The variable domain in full, with the rest retrieved from reference TRBV7-9 and TRBJ2-7, is DTGVSQNPRHKITKRGQNVTFRCDPISEHNRLYWYRQTLGQGPEFLTYFQNEAQLEKSRLLSDRFSAERPKGSFSTLEIQRTEQGDSAMYLCASTPDGTYEQYFGPGTRLTVT.